A single sample is the source of the 20 T cell receptor beta chains below, sequenced in a study of blood T cell repertoires in COVID-19. Some clones are missing from TCRdb's copy, which holds only in-frame ones; the method was immunoSEQ multiplex PCR. The sample has under 200,000 clones, around 84% seen once. The sample taken for sequencing was peripheral blood. The receptors here all came from a man in his forties or fifties with acute or convalescent COVID-19.

Here the CDR3 reads CASSLRSGTGELFF. The CDR3 DNA follows: TGTGCCAGCAGCTTACGGTCGGGGACCGGGGAGCTGTTTTTT. V usage is TRBV11-3 and J usage is TRBJ2-2; a possible D gene is TRBD2 (5 bases). The CDR3 contains 14 residues. The V end lost 2 bases, the J end lost 5 bases, and 9 bases lay between the germline ends. Germline V gives CDR1 SGHNT, CDR2 YENEEA.

This chain joins TRBV2 and TRBJ1-4, with 8 bases matching TRBD1. Germline values: CDR1 SNHLY, CDR2 FYNNEI. This CDR3 is built from 14 residues. Trimming cost V 6 bases and J 5 bases; bases outside gene matches: 5. The CDR3 loop reads CASSYRGTNEKLFF. Here the CDR3 DNA reads TGTGCCAGCAGCTACAGGGGGACAAATGAAAAACTGTTTTTT.

This CDR3 is CASLLDDRPGTNYEQYF. The CDR3, as DNA: TGTGCCAGCCTACTGGACGACAGGCCAGGGACAAACTACGAGCAGTACTTC. This chain connects TRBV2 to TRBJ2-7; TRBD1 is a possible D gene (6 bases). The CDR3 is 17 amino acids. Germline V CDR1 and CDR2: SNHLY, FYNNEI. The germline V and J ends were trimmed by 8 bases and 3 bases, with 26 bases remaining between them.

This clone was picked up one time. The chain carries TRBV30 and TRBJ1-1; 8 bases map to TRBD1. J was trimmed by 4 bases and V by 5 bases; bases with no gene match: 3. The CDR3 is 12 amino acids. The germline V gene has CDR1 GTSNPN and CDR2 SVGIG (reference sequence). The CDR3 spells CAWQDRVTEAFF. The DNA of the CDR3 is TGTGCCTGGCAGGACAGGGTCACTGAAGCTTTCTTT.

The V and J genes are TRBV5-1 and TRBJ1-5; a possible D gene is TRBD1 (6 bases). V was trimmed by 3 bases and J by 4 bases, leaving 17 bases between them. This CDR3 has 16 residues. Germline CDR1 and CDR2: SGHRS and YFSETQ. The CDR3 DNA reads as TGCGCCAGCAGCTCCTACCGGGAGGGGGTTAATCAGCCCCAGCATTTT. This codes for CASSSYREGVNQPQHF.

The genes are TRBV3-1 (or the pseudogene TRBV3-2) and TRBJ2-5, with D unresolved. In germline, CDR1 is LGHDT, CDR2 YNNKEL (reference sequence). CDR3 length: 17 amino acids. The V end lost 0 bases, the J end lost 0 bases, and 14 bases lay between the germline ends. In nucleotides, the CDR3 is TGTGCCAGCAGCCAAGATTACTCGTCGAAGTACCAAGAGACCCAGTACTTC. Its protein is CASSQDYSSKYQETQYF.

This clone appeared a few times. V gene TRBV14 combines with J gene TRBJ1-4; D may be TRBD1 (5 bases). V dropped 1 base and J dropped 14 bases, with 11 bases sitting between them. Germline CDR1 reads SGHDN; CDR2 reads FVKESK. The CDR3 has 12 residues. CDR3 DNA sequence: TGTGCCAGCAGCCAAGGTGGCAGGGTCCTGTTTTTT. Translated: CASSQGGRVLFF.

This chain joins TRBV12-1 and TRBJ2-7; the D call of TRBD1 is as the table states it, not checked on the DNA. TRBV12-1 counts as a pseudogene. This CDR3 contains 21 residues. The CDR3 sequence: CASSFPPLDREGVPGAYEQYF. CDR3 in DNA: TGTGCCAGCAGCTTTCCCCCCTTGGACAGGGAGGGAGTTCCAGGTGCCTACGAGCAGTACTTC.

This clone was recorded a few times. This sequence joins TRBV6-5 and TRBJ1-2; 8 bases are a match to TRBD1. J was trimmed by 7 bases and V by 7 bases; bases with no gene match: 8. CDR3 size: 13 residues. Germline V gene data show CDR1 as MNHEY and CDR2 as SVGAGI. CDR3 amino acids: CASTETGAFGYTF. The CDR3 DNA is TGTGCCAGCACCGAGACAGGGGCCTTTGGCTACACCTTC.

V gene TRBV11-2 combines with J gene TRBJ1-4, with D possibly TRBD1 on 5 matching bases. The V and J ends lost 5 bases and 8 bases respectively, with 18 bases between them. The CDR3 extends over 15 amino acids. Germline-derived CDR1 and CDR2 are SGHAT and FQNNGV. In nucleotides, the CDR3 is TGTGCCAGCAGCAAGTGGGGGGTCCAGAGCGAAAAACTGTTTTTT. It is translated as CASSKWGVQSEKLFF.

This clone was seen a few times. The chain carries TRBV6-1 and TRBJ1-1; D remains ambiguous. CDR3 length: 11 amino acids. From germline, CDR1 is MNHNS and CDR2 SASEGT. V was trimmed by 2 bases and J by 10 bases, leaving 8 bases between them. CDR3 amino acids: CASSESRGAFF. The DNA for the CDR3 is TGTGCCAGCAGTGAAAGTCGGGGAGCTTTCTTT.

The chain has TRBV18 and TRBJ1-4, with D perhaps TRBD1 (5 bases). The ends were cut back, 6 bases at V and 2 bases at J, with 13 bases in the middle. CDR3 size: 15 residues. Germline V CDR1 and CDR2: KGHSH, LQKENI. CDR3 residues: CASSYLGVTNEKLFF. CDR3 DNA sequence: TGTGCCAGCTCTTACCTAGGGGTCACTAATGAAAAACTGTTTTTT.

This chain joins TRBV7-7 and TRBJ2-7, with 11 bases aligning to TRBD1. This CDR3 has 15 residues. V dropped 5 bases and J dropped 7; count of bases not matched to a gene: 10. CDR1 is SSHAT, CDR2 FNYEAQ, per germline (reference sequence). The CDR3 sequence is CASSPTAGTGGEQYF. The CDR3 nucleotides are TGTGCCAGCAGCCCGACCGCCGGGACAGGGGGGGAGCAGTACTTC.

The gene calls are TRBV30 and TRBJ1-1; unclear D gene. Looked up from germline, CDR1 is GTSNPN and CDR2 is SVGIG (reference sequence). The CDR3 loop spans 12 amino acids. Trimming took off 4 bases at V and 6 bases at J, with 12 bases between the two ends. The CDR3 is CAWKPPPAEAFF. The DNA of the CDR3 is TGTGCCTGGAAGCCCCCACCCGCTGAAGCTTTCTTT.

This clone was detected only a few times. V gene TRBV5-4 combines with J gene TRBJ1-2; D unresolved. V was trimmed by 5 bases and J by 8 bases, leaving 22 bases between them. Germline V gene data show CDR1 as SGHNT and CDR2 as YYREEE (reference sequence). This CDR3 has 15 residues. This CDR3 reads CASSLDTAASRGYTF. The DNA for the CDR3 is TGTGCCAGCAGTTTAGATACAGCCGCCTCTCGGGGCTACACCTTC. Using reference TRBV5-4 and TRBJ1-2 for the parts outside the CDR3, the full variable domain is ETGVTQSPTHLIKTRGQQVTLRCSSQSGHNTVSWYQQALGQGPQFIFQYYREEENGRGNFPPRFSGLQFPNYSSELNVNALELDDSALYLCASSLDTAASRGYTFGSGTRLTVV.

The chain uses TRBV2 and TRBJ2-7, with D maybe TRBD2 (5 bases). Germline V gene sequence: CDR1 SNHLY, CDR2 FYNNEI. V was cut by 8 bases and J by 3 bases, with 8 bases left in between. CDR3 size: 11 residues. CDR3 sequence reads: CASEGSYEQYF. Here the CDR3 DNA reads TGTGCCAGCGAAGGGAGCTACGAGCAGTACTTC.

The genes are TRBV7-9 and TRBJ2-2, with D unresolved. The germline gives CDR1 SEHNR, CDR2 FQNEAQ (reference sequence). V lost 3 bases and J 0 bases, leaving 8 bases between the germline ends. CDR3 length: 15 residues. CDR3 sequence: CASSLWQANTGELFF. The DNA of the CDR3 is TGTGCCAGCAGCTTGTGGCAGGCGAACACCGGGGAGCTGTTTTTT.

The CDR3: CASSQGPNQPQHF. The CDR3, as DNA: TGCGCCAGCAGTCAGGGCCCGAATCAGCCCCAGCATTTT. The chain uses TRBV5-1 and TRBJ1-5; the D gene is possibly TRBD1 (5 bases). Germline CDR1 and CDR2: SGHRS and YFSETQ. CDR3 size: 13 residues. The ends were cut back, 5 bases at V and 4 bases at J, with 10 bases in the middle. Combining the CDR3 with reference TRBV5-1 and TRBJ1-5 gives the whole variable domain KAGVTQTPRYLIKTRGQQVTLSCSPISGHRSVSWYQQTPGQGLQFLFEYFSETQRNKGNFPGRFSGRQFSNSRSEMNVSTLELGDSALYLCASSQGPNQPQHFGDGTRLSIL.

The chain has TRBV28 and TRBJ1-2; unclear D gene. CDR1 is MDHEN, CDR2 SYDVKM, per germline. V was cut by 6 bases and J by 8 bases, with 16 bases left in between. This CDR3 is 13 amino acids long. The CDR3 spells CASRQAPQQGYTF. The CDR3 DNA follows: TGTGCCAGCAGGCAGGCTCCCCAACAAGGCTACACCTTC.

The chain combines TRBV4-1 with TRBJ2-1, with D possibly matching TRBD1 (5 bases). This CDR3 has 16 residues. V lost 2 bases and J lost 0, with 11 bases in between. CDR1 is MGHRA, CDR2 YSYEKL, per germline. CDR3 sequence: CASSQLDITSYNEQFF. As DNA, the CDR3 is TGCGCCAGCAGCCAACTGGACATCACCTCCTACAATGAGCAGTTCTTC.